This T cell receptor beta chain was captured by sequencing in a study of blood T cells in healthy people across ages. The authors extracted at least 5.5 micrograms of total RNA per sample. A note on this clonotype: No antigen is known for it. Mismatch with germline at one junction end may stem from a read error.

Combining a sample-barcoded 5' primer with a J-beta primer mix, a second PCR ran for roughly 7 to 12 cycles. A 12-random-nucleotide template-switch adaptor tagged each cDNA molecule. Every sample gave at least 3 million paired-end reads containing CDR3. TCRdb analysed the 5' RACE reads with MiXCR anew, one entry per CDR3 protein. The repertoire holds 650,000 to 1,000,000 distinct CDR3 sequences, with 35% to 40% as singletons. General observations from the study: Estimates drawn from one million T cells were deemed to understate diversity.

The CDR3 consists of 14 residues. Germline lookup yields CDR1 SNHLY and CDR2 FYNNEI. The sequence was collected from a man aged 18 to 30 in good health. V is TRBV2 and J is TRBJ1-2; 7 bases map to TRBD1. Input material: blood. CDR3 region: CAGSDSGGWYGYTF. CDR3 sequence (DNA): TGTGCCGGCAGTGACTCAGGGGGGTGGTATGGCTACACCTTC.